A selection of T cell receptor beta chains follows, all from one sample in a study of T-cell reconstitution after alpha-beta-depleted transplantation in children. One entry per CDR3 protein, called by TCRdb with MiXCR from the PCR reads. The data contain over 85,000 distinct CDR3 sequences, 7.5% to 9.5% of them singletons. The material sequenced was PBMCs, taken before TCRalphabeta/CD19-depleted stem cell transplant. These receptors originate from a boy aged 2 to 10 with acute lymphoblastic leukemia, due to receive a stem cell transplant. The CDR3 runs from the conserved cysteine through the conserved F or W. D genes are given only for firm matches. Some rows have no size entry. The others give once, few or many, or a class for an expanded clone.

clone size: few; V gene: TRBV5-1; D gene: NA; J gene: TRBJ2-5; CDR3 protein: CASSYLDSQETQYF; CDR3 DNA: TGCGCCAGCAGCTACTTGGACAGCCAAGAGACCCAGTACTTC
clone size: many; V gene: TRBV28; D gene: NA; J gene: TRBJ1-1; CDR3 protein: CASSLGWENTEAFF; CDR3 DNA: TGTGCCAGCAGTTTGGGGTGGGAGAACACTGAAGCTTTCTTT
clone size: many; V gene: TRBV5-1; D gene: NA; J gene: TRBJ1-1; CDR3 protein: CASRKKDSSTEAFF; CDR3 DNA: TGCGCCAGCAGAAAGAAGGACAGTTCCACTGAAGCTTTCTTT
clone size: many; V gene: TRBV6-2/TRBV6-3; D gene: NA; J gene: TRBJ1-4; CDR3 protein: CASSYSIRGTPPEKLFF; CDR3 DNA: TGTGCCAGCAGTTACTCGATACGGGGGACTCCACCTGAAAAACTGTTTTTT
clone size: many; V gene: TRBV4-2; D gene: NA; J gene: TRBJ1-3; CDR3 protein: CASSQDGEGSGNTIYF; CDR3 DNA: TGTGCCAGCAGCCAAGATGGAGAAGGTTCTGGAAACACCATATATTTT
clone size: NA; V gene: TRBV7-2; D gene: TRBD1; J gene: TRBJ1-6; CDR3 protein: CASSSSGTGNSPLHF; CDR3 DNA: TGTGCCAGCAGCTCGTCCGGGACAGGGAATTCACCCCTCCACTTT
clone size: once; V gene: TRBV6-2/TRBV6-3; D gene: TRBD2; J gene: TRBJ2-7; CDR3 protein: CASIEAGGQTYEQYF; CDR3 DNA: TGTGCCAGCATCGAAGCGGGGGGGCAGACCTACGAGCAGTACTTC
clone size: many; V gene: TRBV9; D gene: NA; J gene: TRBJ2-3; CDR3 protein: CASSVSPRFHTSTDTQYF; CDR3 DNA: TGTGCCAGCAGCGTGTCCCCTAGGTTCCATACTAGCACAGATACGCAGTATTTT
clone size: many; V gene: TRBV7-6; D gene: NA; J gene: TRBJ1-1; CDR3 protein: CASSPSRGGPEAFF; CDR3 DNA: TGTGCCAGCAGCCCTAGTAGGGGGGGACCAGAAGCTTTCTTT
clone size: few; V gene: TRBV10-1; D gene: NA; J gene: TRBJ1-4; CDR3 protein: CASSGGRGEKLFF; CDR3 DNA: TGCGCCAGCAGTGGGGGCAGAGGTGAAAAACTGTTTTTT
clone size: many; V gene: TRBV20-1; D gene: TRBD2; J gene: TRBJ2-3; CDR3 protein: CSAFERGLTADTQYF; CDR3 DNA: TGCAGTGCCTTTGAGCGGGGCCTCACCGCAGATACGCAGTATTTT
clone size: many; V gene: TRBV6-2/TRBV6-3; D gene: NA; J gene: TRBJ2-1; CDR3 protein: CASSYSVKRTSSYNEQFF; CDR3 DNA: TGTGCCAGCAGTTACAGTGTGAAGCGGACGAGCTCCTACAATGAGCAGTTCTTC
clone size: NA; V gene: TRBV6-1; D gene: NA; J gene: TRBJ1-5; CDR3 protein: CASSPEGAVHSNQPQHF; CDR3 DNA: TGTGCCAGCAGCCCGGAGGGAGCCGTACATAGCAATCAGCCCCAGCATTTT
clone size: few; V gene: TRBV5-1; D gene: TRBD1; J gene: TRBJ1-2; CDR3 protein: CASSFDRATNYGYTF; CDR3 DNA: TGCGCCAGCAGCTTCGACAGGGCAACAAACTATGGCTACACCTTC
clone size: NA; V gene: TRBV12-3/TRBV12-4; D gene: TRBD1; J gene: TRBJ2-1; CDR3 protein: CASSFLRQGRPYNEQFF; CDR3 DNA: TGTGCCAGCAGTTTCCTTCGACAGGGGCGACCATACAATGAGCAGTTCTTC
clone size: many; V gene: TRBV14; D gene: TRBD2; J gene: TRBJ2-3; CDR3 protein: CASSPRRGGLTDTQYF; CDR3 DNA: TGTGCCAGCAGCCCACGCCGGGGGGGACTCACAGATACGCAGTATTTT
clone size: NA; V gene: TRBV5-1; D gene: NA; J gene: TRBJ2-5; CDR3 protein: CASSSRAQETQYF; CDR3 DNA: TGCGCCAGCAGCTCGAGGGCCCAAGAGACCCAGTACTTC
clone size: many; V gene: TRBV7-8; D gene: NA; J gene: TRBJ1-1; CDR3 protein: CASSPGNGQPRNTEAFF; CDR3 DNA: TGTGCCAGCAGCCCCGGTAATGGACAGCCTAGGAACACTGAAGCTTTCTTT
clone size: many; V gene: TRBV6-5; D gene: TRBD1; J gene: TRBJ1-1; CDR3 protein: CASSNRGHAFF; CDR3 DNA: TGTGCCAGCAGTAACAGGGGGCATGCTTTCTTT
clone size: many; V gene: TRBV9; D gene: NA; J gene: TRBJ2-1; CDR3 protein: CASSGLGGGGVNEQFF; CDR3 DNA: TGTGCCAGCAGCGGGCTCGGAGGGGGCGGTGTAAATGAGCAGTTCTTC
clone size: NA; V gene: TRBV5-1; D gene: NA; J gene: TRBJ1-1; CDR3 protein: CASSLEAVMNTEAFF; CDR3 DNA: TGCGCCAGCAGCTTGGAGGCGGTAATGAACACTGAAGCTTTCTTT
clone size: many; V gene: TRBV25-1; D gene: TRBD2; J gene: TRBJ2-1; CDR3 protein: CASSEWASGAVEQFF; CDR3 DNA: TGTGCCAGCAGTGAATGGGCTAGCGGGGCTGTTGAGCAGTTCTTC
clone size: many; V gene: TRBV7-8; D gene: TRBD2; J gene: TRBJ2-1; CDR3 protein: CASSLVIPSGGVGEQFF; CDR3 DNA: TGTGCCAGCAGCTTAGTTATTCCTAGCGGGGGGGTTGGGGAGCAGTTCTTC
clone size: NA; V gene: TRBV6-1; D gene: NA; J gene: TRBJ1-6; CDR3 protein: CASRWRGYNSPLHF; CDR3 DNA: TGTGCCAGCAGGTGGAGGGGGTATAATTCACCCCTCCACTTT
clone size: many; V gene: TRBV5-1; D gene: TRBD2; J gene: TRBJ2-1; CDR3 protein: CASSEGLSDEQFF; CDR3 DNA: TGCGCCAGCAGCGAGGGACTATCCGATGAGCAGTTCTTC
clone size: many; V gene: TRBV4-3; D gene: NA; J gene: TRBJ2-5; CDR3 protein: CASSQDRLLQETQYF; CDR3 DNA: TGCGCCAGCAGCCAAGACAGGTTACTACAAGAGACCCAGTACTTC
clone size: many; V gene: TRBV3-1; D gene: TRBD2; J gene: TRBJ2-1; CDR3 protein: CASSHVAGVYNEQFF; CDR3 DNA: TGTGCCAGCAGCCACGTAGCGGGGGTTTACAATGAGCAGTTCTTC
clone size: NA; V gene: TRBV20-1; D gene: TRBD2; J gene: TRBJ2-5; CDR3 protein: CSATRTSGGQETQYF; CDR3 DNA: TGCAGTGCTACCAGGACTAGCGGGGGCCAAGAGACCCAGTACTTC
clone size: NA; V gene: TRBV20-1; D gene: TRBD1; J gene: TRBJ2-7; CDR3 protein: CSASRAEGAGEQYF; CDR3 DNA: TGCAGTGCTAGTCGTGCTGAGGGGGCAGGCGAGCAGTACTTC
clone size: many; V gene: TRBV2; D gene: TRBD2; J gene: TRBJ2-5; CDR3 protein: CASSGLSLAGRETQYF; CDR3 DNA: TGTGCCAGCAGTGGCTTGAGTCTAGCGGGGCGAGAGACCCAGTACTTC
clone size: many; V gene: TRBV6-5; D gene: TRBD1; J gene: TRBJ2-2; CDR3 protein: CASSYNVRGLRTGELFF; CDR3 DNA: TGTGCCAGCAGTTACAACGTCAGGGGGTTAAGGACCGGGGAGCTGTTTTTT
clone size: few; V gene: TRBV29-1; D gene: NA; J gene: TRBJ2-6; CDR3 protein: CSVVVQANVLTF; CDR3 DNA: TGCAGCGTTGTTGTCCAGGCCAACGTCCTGACTTTC
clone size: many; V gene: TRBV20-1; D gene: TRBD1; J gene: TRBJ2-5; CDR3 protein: CSARDAGTGVETQYF; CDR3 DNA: TGCAGTGCTAGAGATGCCGGGACAGGGGTAGAGACCCAGTACTTC
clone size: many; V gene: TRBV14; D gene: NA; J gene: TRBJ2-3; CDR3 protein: CASSQDEYPGTSTDTQYF; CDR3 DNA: TGTGCCAGCAGCCAAGATGAGTATCCCGGTACTAGCACAGATACGCAGTATTTT
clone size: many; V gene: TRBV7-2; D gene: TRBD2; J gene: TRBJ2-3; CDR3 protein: CASSRREGMGDTQYF; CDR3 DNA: TGTGCCAGCAGCCGTAGGGAGGGTATGGGAGATACGCAGTATTTT
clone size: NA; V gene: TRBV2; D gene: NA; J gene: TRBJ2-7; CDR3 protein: CASSSAPDGSYEHYF; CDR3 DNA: TGTGCCAGCAGTTCCGCACCTGACGGTTCCTACGAGCATTACTTC
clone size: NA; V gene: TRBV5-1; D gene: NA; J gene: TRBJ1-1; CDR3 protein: CASSLGAGGTEAFF; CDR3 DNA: TGCGCCAGCAGCTTGGGGGCCGGTGGCACTGAAGCTTTCTTT
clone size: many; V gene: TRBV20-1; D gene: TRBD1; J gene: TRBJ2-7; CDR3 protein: CSARGQSEQYF; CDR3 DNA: TGCAGTGCTAGGGGACAGTCCGAGCAGTACTTC
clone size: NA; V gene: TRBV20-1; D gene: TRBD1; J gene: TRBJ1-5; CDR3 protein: CSARVTDRVQPQHF; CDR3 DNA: TGCAGTGCTAGGGTGACCGACAGGGTGCAGCCCCAGCATTTT
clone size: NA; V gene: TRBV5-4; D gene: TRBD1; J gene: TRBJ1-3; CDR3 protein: CASSLDINRGHHSGNTIYF; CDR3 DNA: TGTGCCAGCAGCTTGGACATAAACAGGGGGCACCACTCTGGAAACACCATATATTTT
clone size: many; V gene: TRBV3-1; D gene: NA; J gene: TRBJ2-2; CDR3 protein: CASSRWPGTGELFF; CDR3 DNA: TGTGCCAGCAGCCGATGGCCTGGGACCGGGGAGCTGTTTTTT
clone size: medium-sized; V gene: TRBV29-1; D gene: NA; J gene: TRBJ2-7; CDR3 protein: CSVGRPPGEQYF; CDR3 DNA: TGCAGCGTAGGACGGCCCCCCGGTGAGCAGTACTTC
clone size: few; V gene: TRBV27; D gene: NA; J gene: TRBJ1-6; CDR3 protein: CASSLFGGSPLHF; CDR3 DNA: TGTGCCAGCAGTTTATTCGGGGGGTCACCCCTCCACTTT
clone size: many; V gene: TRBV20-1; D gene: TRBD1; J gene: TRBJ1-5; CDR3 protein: CSARDWGTGGTNQPQHF; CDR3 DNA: TGCAGTGCTAGAGATTGGGGGACAGGGGGCACCAATCAGCCCCAGCATTTT
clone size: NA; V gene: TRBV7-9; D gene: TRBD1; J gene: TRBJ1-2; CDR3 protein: CASSKRQGLILGYTF; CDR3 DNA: TGTGCCAGCAGCAAAAGACAGGGTTTAATCCTGGGCTACACCTTC
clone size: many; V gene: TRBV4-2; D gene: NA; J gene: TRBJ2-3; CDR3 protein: CASSLGEGASTDTQYF; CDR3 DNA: TGTGCCAGCAGCCTCGGGGAAGGGGCTAGCACAGATACGCAGTATTTT
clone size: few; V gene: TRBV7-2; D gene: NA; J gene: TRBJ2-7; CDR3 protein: CASSLSTTGTVGLSYEQYF; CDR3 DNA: TGTGCCAGCAGCTTATCGACCACCGGGACGGTTGGCCTCTCCTACGAGCAGTACTTC
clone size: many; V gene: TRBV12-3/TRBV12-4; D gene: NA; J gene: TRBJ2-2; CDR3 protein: CASSPRSRGNTGELFF; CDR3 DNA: TGTGCCAGCAGTCCCCGGTCGCGGGGGAACACCGGGGAGCTGTTTTTT
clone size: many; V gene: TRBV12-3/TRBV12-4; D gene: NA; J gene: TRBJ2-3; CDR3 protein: CASSLSRGYSTDTQYF; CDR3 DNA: TGTGCCAGCAGTTTAAGCAGGGGATATAGCACAGATACGCAGTATTTT
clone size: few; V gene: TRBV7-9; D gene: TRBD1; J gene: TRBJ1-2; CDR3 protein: CASSLRDRGHYGYTF; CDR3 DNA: TGTGCCAGCAGCTTAAGGGACAGGGGACACTATGGCTACACCTTC
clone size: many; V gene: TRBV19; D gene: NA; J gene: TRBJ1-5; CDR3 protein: CASSSRQGNNQPQHF; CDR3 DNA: TGTGCCAGTAGTTCCCGGCAGGGCAACAATCAGCCCCAGCATTTT
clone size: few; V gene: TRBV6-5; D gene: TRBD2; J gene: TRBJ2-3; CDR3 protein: CASSYVGLGTDTQYF; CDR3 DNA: TGTGCCAGCAGTTACGTCGGACTAGGCACAGATACGCAGTATTTT
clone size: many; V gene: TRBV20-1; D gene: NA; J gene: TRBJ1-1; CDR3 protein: CSASRDEAFF; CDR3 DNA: TGCAGTGCTAGTAGGGACGAAGCTTTCTTT
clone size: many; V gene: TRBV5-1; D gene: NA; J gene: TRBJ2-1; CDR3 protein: CASSVSYNEQFF; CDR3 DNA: TGCGCCAGCAGCGTCTCCTACAATGAGCAGTTCTTC
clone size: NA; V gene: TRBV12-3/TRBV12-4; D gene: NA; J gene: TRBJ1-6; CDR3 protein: CASRGGGGSPLHF; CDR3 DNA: TGTGCCAGTCGAGGGGGGGGAGGTTCACCCCTCCACTTT
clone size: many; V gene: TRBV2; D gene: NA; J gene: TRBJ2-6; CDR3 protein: CASRGHSGANVLTF; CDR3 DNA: TGTGCCAGCAGGGGACACTCTGGGGCCAACGTCCTGACTTTC
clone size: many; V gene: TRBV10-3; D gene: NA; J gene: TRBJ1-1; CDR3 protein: CAISEGGLRYTEAFF; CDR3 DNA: TGTGCCATCAGTGAAGGAGGGCTTCGGTACACTGAAGCTTTCTTT
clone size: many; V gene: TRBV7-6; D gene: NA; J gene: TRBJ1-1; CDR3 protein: CASSSRTTGNTEAFF; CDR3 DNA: TGTGCCAGCAGCTCTAGAACGACGGGGAACACTGAAGCTTTCTTT
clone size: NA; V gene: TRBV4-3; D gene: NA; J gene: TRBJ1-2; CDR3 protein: CASSQDLALGRGYYGYTF; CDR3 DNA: TGCGCCAGCAGCCAAGATCTCGCTCTGGGGCGCGGTTACTATGGCTACACCTTC